The next 32 T cell receptor beta chains were all read from a single sample in a study of read filtering for tumor transcriptome and immune sequencing. This library used roughly 400 ng RNA and molecular barcoded adaptors spanning alpha/delta and beta/gamma chains. TCRdb analysed the reads with MiXCR anew, one entry per CDR3 protein. The sample comprises fewer than 45,000 distinct CDR3 sequences, about 12% of which are singletons, and 30% to 45% rests with the top ten. Material: a population of CD138-negative cells sorted from bone marrow. Receptor source: a donor aged 40 or older with multiple myeloma.

This clonotype was seen at least ten times. This rearrangement joins TRBV20-1 to TRBJ2-7; 12 bases fit TRBD2. J was trimmed by 3 bases and V by 3 bases; bases with no gene match: 6. This CDR3 is built from 15 residues. The germline V gene encodes CDR1 DFQATT and CDR2 SNEGSKA (reference sequence). In DNA form, the CDR3 reads TGCAGTGCTAGTCCCGGGACTAGCGGGCGCTACGAGCAGTACTTC. Encoded protein: CSASPGTSGRYEQYF.

This clonotype was detected ten times or more. This chain connects TRBV7-9 to TRBJ2-1; D is uncertain. The CDR3 extends over 11 amino acids. Germline lookup yields CDR1 SEHNR and CDR2 FQNEAQ (reference sequence). V dropped 6 bases and J dropped 8 bases, with 8 bases sitting between them. CDR3 protein: CASSQKYEQFF. Here the CDR3 DNA reads TGTGCCAGCAGTCAAAAATATGAGCAGTTCTTC.

This clonotype was found once. One base away lies a much larger clone, so this may be a sequencing read error. No conserved phenylalanine or tryptophan ends this CDR3, so it is likely a read error. The rearrangement joins TRBV4-1 to TRBJ2-3; 11 bases align to TRBD1. There are 16 residues in the CDR3. In germline, CDR1 is MGHRA, CDR2 YSYEKL. V shed 4 bases and J 4 bases; nucleotides not matched to a gene: 7. CDR3 loop: CASSLRTGGVPDTQYL. CDR3 nucleotide sequence: TGCGCCAGCAGCCTAAGGACAGGGGGCGTCCCAGATACGCAGTATCTT.

Turning to this clonotype: A read error may produce the germline difference seen at one junction end. This sequence joins TRBV7-9 and TRBJ1-1, with a weak D call TRBD1 (6 bases). The CDR3 spans 13 residues. Looked up from germline, CDR1 is SEHNR and CDR2 is FQNEAQ (reference sequence). Here the CDR3 reads CASGGGQNIEAFF. CDR3 nucleotides: TGTGCCAGCGGAGGGGGTCAGAACATTGAAGCTTTCTTT.

This clonotype occurred many times. The rearrangement uses TRBV7-9 and TRBJ2-2, with 14 bases aligning to TRBD2. CDR3 length equals 17 residues. Germline V gene lookup returns CDR1 SEHNR and CDR2 FQNEAQ (reference sequence). The V gene end was trimmed by 7 bases and the J gene end by 5 bases; junction bases not matched to a gene: 9. CDR3 sequence (DNA): TGTGCCAGCATCCGGACTAGCGGGGGGCGGAGGACCGGGGAGCTGTTTTTT. Encoded protein: CASIRTSGGRRTGELFF.

Many counts were recorded for this clonotype. V is TRBV28 and J is TRBJ2-3; D might be TRBD2 (6 bases). From germline, CDR1 is MDHEN and CDR2 SYDVKM. V gave up 5 bases and J gave up 4 bases, with 13 bases separating them. CDR3 size: 14 residues. The CDR3 coding sequence is TGTGCCAGCAGTCTGGGACTTCGCCCAGATACGCAGTATTTT. Translating gives CASSLGLRPDTQYF.

Many counts were recorded for this clonotype. This CDR3 is CASSWGAVYEQYF. The DNA of the CDR3 is TGTGCCAGCAGCTGGGGGGCGGTCTACGAGCAGTACTTC. The rearrangement links TRBV5-5 to TRBJ2-7, with D tentatively TRBD1 or TRBD2 (6 bases each). This CDR3 has 13 residues. CDR1 is SGHKS, CDR2 YYEKEE, per germline (reference sequence). V gave up 3 bases and J gave up 3 bases, with 10 bases separating them. Full variable domain (remainder filled in from reference TRBV5-5 and TRBJ2-7): DAGVTQSPTHLIKTRGQQVTLRCSPISGHKSVSWYQQVLGQGPQFIFQYYEKEERGRGNFPDRFSARQFPNYSSELNVNALLLGDSALYLCASSWGAVYEQYFGPGTRLTVT.

At least ten counts were recorded for this clonotype. The V call is TRBV24-1, the J call TRBJ2-3, with unresolved D. The germline V and J ends were trimmed by 3 bases and 4 bases, with 4 bases remaining between them. The CDR3 has 12 residues. CDR1 and CDR2 (germline): KGHDR, SFDVKD. The CDR3 region has the DNA TGTGCCACCAGTGATAAGCCAGATACGCAGTATTTT. Amino acid sequence: CATSDKPDTQYF.

This clonotype was counted many times. The chain recombines TRBV11-2 with TRBJ2-2, with D maybe TRBD2 (6 bases). Between the trimmed V and J ends, which lost 0 bases and 3 bases, there was a span of 11 bases. Germline lookup yields CDR1 SGHAT and CDR2 FQNNGV. The CDR3 sequence is 16 residues long. As DNA, the CDR3 is TGTGCCAGCAGCTTAGATCCCGGCGGGGACACCGGGGAGCTGTTTTTT. This codes for CASSLDPGGDTGELFF. The whole variable domain, remainder taken from reference TRBV11-2 and TRBJ2-2, is EAGVAQSPRYKIIEKRQSVAFWCNPISGHATLYWYQQILGQGPKLLIQFQNNGVVDDSQLPKDRFSAERLKGVDSTLKIQPAKLEDSAVYLCASSLDPGGDTGELFFGEGSRLTVL.

This clonotype was detected ten times or more. The rearrangement joins TRBV11-2 to TRBJ2-7, with D perhaps TRBD2 (6 bases). There are 15 residues in the CDR3. Germline lookup yields CDR1 SGHAT and CDR2 FQNNGV. The V and J ends lost 1 base and 5 bases respectively, with 15 bases between them. CDR3 bases: TGTGCCAGCAGCTTAGGTTCCGTTCGGGGGAACGAGCAGTACTTC. Its translation is CASSLGSVRGNEQYF. The whole variable domain, remainder taken from reference TRBV11-2 and TRBJ2-7, is EAGVAQSPRYKIIEKRQSVAFWCNPISGHATLYWYQQILGQGPKLLIQFQNNGVVDDSQLPKDRFSAERLKGVDSTLKIQPAKLEDSAVYLCASSLGSVRGNEQYFGPGTRLTVT.

The sample holds a few counts of this clonotype. V is TRBV7-2 and J is TRBJ2-3; no clear D gene. Trimming stripped 2 bases from V and 2 bases from J, with 11 bases between. This CDR3 has 15 amino acids. From germline, CDR1 is SGHTA and CDR2 FQGNSA. CDR3 DNA sequence: TGTGCCAGCAGCTTAAGGGTAGAGATCACAGATACGCAGTATTTT. Amino acids: CASSLRVEITDTQYF. Drawing the rest from reference TRBV7-2 and TRBJ2-3, the complete variable domain is GAGVSQSPSNKVTEKGKDVELRCDPISGHTALYWYRQSLGQGLEFLIYFQGNSAPDKSGLPSDRFSAERTGGSVSTLTIQRTQQEDSAVYLCASSLRVEITDTQYFGPGTRLTVL.

This clonotype was detected ten times or more. The chain combines TRBV20-1 with TRBJ2-5; 7 positions match TRBD1. The V gene's germline CDR1 is DFQATT and CDR2 SNEGSKA (reference sequence). The CDR3 has 14 residues. Trimming removed 0 bases from V and 4 bases from J; junction bases left unmatched: 5. CDR3 coding DNA: TGCAGTGCTAGAGAAGGGGGCCCCGGAGAGACCCAGTACTTC. Amino acid sequence: CSAREGGPGETQYF.

This clonotype is labeled as large. V gene TRBV20-1 combines with J gene TRBJ1-2; 10 positions match TRBD1. V lost 5 bases to trimming and J lost 0 bases; unmatched junction nucleotides: 0. The CDR3 consists of 13 residues. The germline CDR1 and CDR2 sequences are DFQATT and SNEGSKA (reference sequence). The DNA of the CDR3 is TGCAGTGCTGGACAGGGGGCTAACTATGGCTACACCTTC. It codes for CSAGQGANYGYTF.

This clonotype has at least ten counts. The gene calls are TRBV29-1 and TRBJ2-1; tentative D call: TRBD2 (6 bases). Germline values: CDR1 SQVTM, CDR2 ANQGSEA. V gave up 7 bases and J gave up 0 bases, with 10 bases separating them. The length of the CDR3 is 13 residues. CDR3 nucleotide sequence: TGCAGCGCTACCGGGGGCTCCTACAATGAGCAGTTCTTC. It specifies CSATGGSYNEQFF.

This clonotype has a count of ten or more. The chain has TRBV24-1 and TRBJ2-1; a weak D match, TRBD1 (6 bases). CDR1 KGHDR and CDR2 SFDVKD come from the germline V gene. This CDR3 is built from 14 residues. V was shortened by 5 bases and J by 7 bases, with 14 bases between the two germline ends. CDR3 DNA: TGTGCCACCAGTGGCGCCAGGGGTTCTAATGAGCAGTTCTTC. Amino acid sequence: CATSGARGSNEQFF.

This clonotype was recorded at least ten times. The genes are TRBV25-1 and TRBJ2-5; weak D call: TRBD1 (5 bases). The germline V gene has CDR1 MGHDK and CDR2 SYGVNS. V lost 5 bases and J lost 3, with 13 bases in between. The CDR3 spans 14 residues. The CDR3 DNA is TGTGCCAGCAGTCTGACAGTGATCGAAGAGACCCAGTACTTC. It is translated as CASSLTVIEETQYF.

This clonotype was seen more than once but under ten times. A clone one base away is much larger, so this may be a read error. V gene TRBV29-1 combines with J gene TRBJ1-1, with TRBD1 matching over 7 bases. Germline V CDR1 and CDR2: SQVTM, ANQGSEA. The CDR3 has 11 amino acids. The CDR3 nucleotides read TGCGGCGTTGGAGGGGGCAATGAAGCTTTCTTT. This sequence encodes CGVGGGNEAFF.

This clonotype was counted many times. V and J are TRBV10-3 and TRBJ2-1, with D unresolved. V was trimmed by 10 bases and J by 6 bases, leaving 4 bases between them. Per germline, CDR1 ENHRY and CDR2 SYGVKD. The CDR3 has 9 amino acids. CDR3 coding DNA: TGTGCCACCCTCAATGAGCAGTTCTTC. Translation: CATLNEQFF.

This clonotype occurred many times. The chain uses TRBV7-9 and TRBJ1-2; 9 nucleotides agree with TRBD1. Germline V CDR1 and CDR2: SEHNR, FQNEAQ (reference sequence). The CDR3 consists of 17 residues. The V segment lost 5 bases and the J segment 7 bases; nucleotides outside the gene matches: 17. The CDR3 sequence: CASSDNRGPRPGVGYTF. In nucleotides, the CDR3 is TGTGCCAGCAGCGATAACAGGGGGCCCCGCCCGGGGGTTGGCTACACCTTC.

This clonotype was detected many times. The rearrangement joins TRBV5-1 to TRBJ2-3; 7 nucleotides line up with TRBD1. CDR3 length: 16 residues. Germline trimming cut 0 bases from V and 2 bases from J; bases unmatched to any gene: 6. Germline V gives CDR1 SGHRS, CDR2 YFSETQ. The chain's CDR3 is CASSLVRDSFTDTQYF. The CDR3 DNA is TGCGCCAGCAGCTTGGTCCGGGACAGCTTCACAGATACGCAGTATTTT.

This clonotype came up many times. The V gene is TRBV14, the J gene TRBJ2-1; 12 bases are shared with TRBD1. In germline, CDR1 is SGHDN, CDR2 FVKESK. Trimming removed 4 bases from V and 5 bases from J; junction bases left unmatched: 9. This CDR3 is built from 17 residues. CDR3 loop: CASSLLPGQGAHNEQFF. The CDR3 nucleotides are TGTGCCAGCAGCCTGTTGCCGGGACAGGGGGCCCACAATGAGCAGTTCTTC.

In regard to this clonotype: With a far larger clone one base away, a read error is the likely cause. J is TRBJ1-5 and V is TRBV12-3 or TRBV12-4; D not resolved. CDR3 size: 13 residues. The ends were cut back, 6 bases at V and 5 bases at J, with 11 bases in the middle. CDR3 loop: CASSQVGDQPQHF. For the CDR3, the DNA is TGTGCCAGCAGCCAGGTGGGCGATCAGCCCCAGCATTTT.

This clonotype was seen at least ten times. The chain employs TRBV6-2 or TRBV6-3 and TRBJ2-1; D gene ambiguous. The V and J ends lost 6 bases and 2 bases respectively, with 14 bases between them. CDR1 MNHEY and CDR2 SVGEGT come from the germline V gene. The length of the CDR3 is 15 residues. The CDR3 spells CASRPTSTPYNEQFF. The CDR3 DNA reads as TGTGCCAGCAGACCCACTTCCACTCCCTACAATGAGCAGTTCTTC.

This clonotype was seen more than once but under ten times. This chain uses TRBV6-2 or TRBV6-3 with TRBJ2-3, with D unresolved. In germline, CDR1 is MNHEY, CDR2 SVGEGT. With 2 bases removed from V and 8 bases from J, the gap between germline ends came to 8 bases. The CDR3 loop spans 12 amino acids. In nucleotides, the CDR3 is TGTGCCAGCAGTTACGGCCCAGGTACGCAGTATTTT. This sequence encodes CASSYGPGTQYF.

Concerning this clonotype: This CDR3 fails to terminate in the conserved phenylalanine or tryptophan, so it likely reflects a read error. The chain carries TRBV28 and TRBJ2-1; 10 nucleotides line up with TRBD1. CDR1 and CDR2 from the germline V gene are MDHEN and SYDVKM. This CDR3 has 16 residues. CDR3 sequence (DNA): TGTGCCAGCATTTTATCGACAGGGGGCTTCTACAATGAGCAGTTCTCC. It specifies CASILSTGGFYNEQFS.

This clonotype was seen at least ten times. The chain joins TRBV18 to TRBJ1-1; D might be TRBD1 (5 bases). Between the trimmed V and J ends, which lost 3 bases and 6 bases, there was a span of 17 bases. Germline V lookup: CDR1 KGHSH, CDR2 LQKENI. The CDR3 is made up of 15 amino acids. CDR3 coding DNA: TGTGCCAGCTCACCGGAAACTACAGGTTTCTCTGAAGCTTTCTTT. It encodes CASSPETTGFSEAFF.

This clonotype was recorded at least ten times. The chain employs TRBV6-5 and TRBJ2-3; maybe TRBD1 (6 bases). The germline CDR1 and CDR2 sequences are MNHEY and SVGAGI. V dropped 7 bases and J dropped 5 bases, with 16 bases sitting between them. CDR3 length: 14 amino acids. CDR3 protein: CASTSTPGVDTQYF. CDR3 DNA sequence: TGTGCCAGCACCTCAACTCCAGGGGTAGATACGCAGTATTTT.

Many counts were recorded for this clonotype. The chain is built from TRBV27 and TRBJ1-5; D remains unclear. V was clipped by 3 bases and J by 7 bases, with 7 bases between them. The CDR3 runs to 12 residues. Germline V gene sequence: CDR1 MNHEY, CDR2 SMNVEV (reference sequence). Here the CDR3 reads CASSLVGQPQHF. The CDR3 bases are TGTGCCAGCAGTTTGGTAGGGCAGCCCCAGCATTTT.

This clonotype came up many times. The V and J genes are TRBV5-1 and TRBJ2-5; no definite D call. Trimming removed 0 bases at V and 4 bases at J, with 10 bases between. There are 14 residues in the CDR3. The germline gives CDR1 SGHRS, CDR2 YFSETQ. CDR3 nucleotide sequence: TGCGCCAGCAGCTTGGAAGAAGGGTTAGAGACCCAGTACTTC. The encoded protein is CASSLEEGLETQYF.

The CDR3: CASSDYGGGEQYF. Written as DNA, the CDR3 is TGTGCCAGCAGTGACTACGGGGGGGGCGAGCAGTACTTC. The chain recombines TRBV6-1 with TRBJ2-7; 8 positions match TRBD2. V lost 3 bases to trimming and J lost 6 bases; unmatched junction nucleotides: 4. The CDR3 consists of 13 residues. Germline CDR1 is MNHNS and CDR2 is SASEGT.

This clonotype occurred many times. This chain links TRBV29-1 with TRBJ2-1; unclear D gene. CDR1 is SQVTM and CDR2 is ANQGSEA in the germline V gene. The V end was cut by 2 bases, the J end by 0 bases, with 8 bases between. The length of the CDR3 is 14 residues. The CDR3 coding sequence is TGCAGCGTTGAATTGGTCAGCTCCTACAATGAGCAGTTCTTC. It is translated as CSVELVSSYNEQFF.

This clonotype was seen ten or more times. The CDR3, as DNA: TGTGCCAGCAGCCAAGATCCGGGCTCCCCGGTCCCCGGGGAGCTGTTTTTT. Amino acid sequence: CASSQDPGSPVPGELFF. The chain employs TRBV3-1 and TRBJ2-2; D ambiguous. V was shortened by 0 bases and J by 6 bases, with 17 bases between the two germline ends. CDR3 size: 17 residues. The germline CDR1 and CDR2 sequences are LGHDT and YNNKEL (reference sequence).